This entry lists 23 T cell receptor beta chains sequenced from one sample in a study of T cell responses to AZD1222 COVID-19 vaccine. Assay: immunoSEQ multiplex PCR; the TCRdb copy retains only in-frame clones and omits some. Among roughly 140,000 clones listed, more than 90% were seen once. The starting material was peripheral blood, obtained 28 days after the second AZD1222 dose. All receptors come from an adult who received the AZD1222 COVID-19 vaccine.

V is TRBV21-1 and J is TRBJ2-7; the DNA was not compared with TRBD2, the D call given in the table. TRBV21-1 is tagged as a pseudogene. The CDR3 is 17 residues long. CDR3 loop: CASSKAERGRTTYEQYF. The DNA of the CDR3 is TGTGCCAGCAGCAAAGCGGAACGCGGGAGGACCACCTACGAGCAGTACTTC.

The gene calls are TRBV18 and TRBJ2-3; TRBD2 matches at 9 bases. The CDR3 runs 17 residues. The junction had 12 bases not matched to a gene; V was cut back by 2 bases and J by 6 bases. CDR1 and CDR2 from the germline V gene are KGHSH and LQKENI. The CDR3 sequence is CASSPSLAGNLWDTQYF. The CDR3 DNA is TGTGCCAGCTCACCAAGCCTAGCGGGGAATCTTTGGGATACGCAGTATTTT.

J is TRBJ2-2 and V is TRBV3-1 (or the pseudogene TRBV3-2); D is unclear. Germline CDR1 is LGHDT and CDR2 is YNNKEL (reference sequence). The length of the CDR3 is 13 residues. Trimming left V 4 bases short and J 5 bases short, with 8 bases between. In DNA form, the CDR3 reads TGTGCCAGCAGCCGTGGCAAAACCGGGGAGCTGTTTTTT. Amino acids: CASSRGKTGELFF.

This clone is a singleton in its sample. This chain joins TRBV6-5 and TRBJ2-2; 8 nucleotides line up with TRBD1. The CDR3 runs to 16 residues. Trimming at V came to 0 bases and at J to 6 bases, leaving 6 bases not matched to a gene. CDR1 MNHEY and CDR2 SVGAGI come from the germline V gene. The CDR3 protein is CASSYSGRGHSGELFF. The CDR3 DNA reads TGTGCCAGCAGTTACTCTGGCAGGGGGCACTCCGGGGAGCTGTTTTTT.

This chain joins TRBV5-1 and TRBJ2-6; D uncertain. The CDR3 runs to 17 residues. The V and J ends lost 0 bases and 1 base respectively, with 11 bases between them. Germline V lookup: CDR1 SGHRS, CDR2 YFSETQ. This chain's CDR3 is CASSLGARSSGANVLTF. The CDR3 coding sequence is TGCGCCAGCAGCTTGGGTGCGAGGTCATCTGGGGCCAACGTCCTGACTTTC.

The gene calls are TRBV7-6 and TRBJ1-4; 8 nucleotides agree with TRBD1. The CDR3 sequence is 16 residues long. Looked up from germline, CDR1 is SGHVS and CDR2 is FNYEAQ. V lost 5 bases, J lost 2 bases, and 7 bases stayed unmatched. The CDR3 here is CASSPQGARTNEKLFF. The CDR3 DNA sequence: TGTGCCAGCAGCCCCCAGGGGGCGCGCACTAATGAAAAACTGTTTTTT.

This rearrangement joins TRBV30 to TRBJ2-7; D is unresolved. V lost 4 bases, J lost 2 bases, and 15 bases lay in between. The CDR3 has 14 residues. Germline values: CDR1 GTSNPN, CDR2 SVGIG (reference sequence). Here the CDR3 reads CAWNIEAPPYEQYF. CDR3 bases: TGTGCCTGGAATATCGAAGCCCCCCCCTACGAGCAGTACTTC.

The chain couples TRBV5-1 to TRBJ2-2; 8 nucleotides match TRBD1. The CDR3 is 16 residues long. The V segment lost 4 bases and the J segment 4 bases; nucleotides outside the gene matches: 9. Germline CDR1 and CDR2: SGHRS and YFSETQ. The CDR3 here is CASSKTTGGSTGELFF. The CDR3 DNA reads TGCGCCAGCAGCAAAACTACAGGGGGGTCCACCGGGGAGCTGTTTTTT.

The chain links TRBV7-9 to TRBJ2-7; D ambiguous. The germline V gene has CDR1 SEHNR and CDR2 FQNEAQ (reference sequence). This CDR3 region has 12 residues. V shed 0 bases and J shed 4 bases, with 4 bases lying between them. Here the CDR3 reads CASSLALYEQYF. The CDR3 bases are TGTGCCAGCAGCTTAGCGCTGTACGAGCAGTACTTC.

The chain has TRBV9 and TRBJ1-1; 10 nucleotides line up with TRBD1. Germline trimming cut 1 base from V and 0 bases from J; bases unmatched to any gene: 3. The length of the CDR3 is 16 residues. Germline CDR1 is SGDLS and CDR2 is YYNGEE. The CDR3 is CASSVRDRGLNTEAFF. The CDR3 coding sequence is TGTGCCAGCAGCGTAAGGGACAGGGGTTTGAACACTGAAGCTTTCTTT.

This rearrangement joins TRBV4-1 to TRBJ2-7, with D perhaps TRBD1 (5 bases). Germline CDR1 is MGHRA and CDR2 is YSYEKL. V was pared by 5 bases and J by 2 bases, with 19 bases between. The CDR3 spans 16 residues. CDR3 loop: CASSDSPAQGAYEQYF. The CDR3 coding sequence is TGCGCCAGCAGCGACTCCCCAGCTCAGGGTGCCTACGAGCAGTACTTC.

The V and J genes are TRBV7-2 and TRBJ1-2; 7 positions agree with TRBD1. Germline loops: CDR1 SGHTA, CDR2 FQGNSA. V dropped 5 bases and J dropped 4; count of bases not matched to a gene: 10. The CDR3 loop spans 15 amino acids. The chain's CDR3 is CASSPHAGTAYGYTF. In nucleotides, the CDR3 is TGTGCCAGCAGCCCCCACGCCGGGACAGCCTATGGCTACACCTTC.

J is TRBJ2-5 and V is TRBV6-2 or TRBV6-3; D might be TRBD1 (5 bases). From germline, CDR1 is MNHEY and CDR2 SVGEGT. Trimming stripped 4 bases from V and 7 bases from J, with 7 bases between. The CDR3 runs to 11 residues. This CDR3 reads CASSSRGTQYF. CDR3 sequence (DNA): TGTGCCAGCAGTTCAAGGGGGACCCAGTACTTC.

This chain connects TRBV5-1 to TRBJ1-1; D is perhaps TRBD1 (6 bases). The CDR3 runs 16 residues. Trimming took off 4 bases at V and 0 bases at J, with 16 bases between the two ends. Germline CDR1 reads SGHRS; CDR2 reads YFSETQ. The CDR3 reads CASSHGTKKMNTEAFF. In nucleotides, the CDR3 is TGCGCCAGCAGCCACGGGACAAAGAAGATGAACACTGAAGCTTTCTTT. Variable domain in full (rest from reference TRBV5-1 and TRBJ1-1): KAGVTQTPRYLIKTRGQQVTLSCSPISGHRSVSWYQQTPGQGLQFLFEYFSETQRNKGNFPGRFSGRQFSNSRSEMNVSTLELGDSALYLCASSHGTKKMNTEAFFGQGTRLTVV.

The chain joins TRBV7-8 to TRBJ1-5; no definite D call. The CDR3 loop spans 15 amino acids. V shed 5 bases and J shed 0 bases, with 11 bases lying between them. Germline values: CDR1 SGHVS, CDR2 FQNEAQ. The CDR3 sequence is CASSPTQVSNQPQHF. Here the CDR3 DNA reads TGTGCCAGCAGCCCTACTCAGGTTAGCAATCAGCCCCAGCATTTT.

This chain links TRBV7-8 with TRBJ1-1; D unclear. V lost 5 bases and J 2 bases, leaving 12 bases between the germline ends. Germline V CDR1 and CDR2: SGHVS, FQNEAQ. CDR3 length equals 14 residues. In nucleotides, the CDR3 is TGTGCCAGCAGCCTACTCAACAGTAACACTGAAGCTTTCTTT. This translates into CASSLLNSNTEAFF. Supplemented by reference TRBV7-8 and TRBJ1-1, the full variable domain reads GAGVSQSPRYKVAKRGQDVALRCDPISGHVSLFWYQQALGQGPEFLTYFQNEAQLDKSGLPSDRFFAERPEGSVSTLKIQRTQQEDSAVYLCASSLLNSNTEAFFGQGTRLTVV.

This clone was detected only once. The chain uses TRBV19 and TRBJ1-4; D may be TRBD1 (6 bases). V was pared by 6 bases and J by 6 bases, with 11 bases between. The CDR3 consists of 13 residues. CDR1 and CDR2 from the germline V gene are LNHDA and SQIVND (reference sequence). CDR3 sequence: CASRQGKDEKLFF. The CDR3 DNA sequence: TGTGCCAGTAGGCAGGGGAAGGATGAAAAACTGTTTTTT.

The chain has TRBV15 and TRBJ1-1, with 7 bases fitting TRBD1. V lost 0 bases, J lost 4 bases, and 5 bases stayed unmatched. This CDR3 region has 15 residues. CDR1 and CDR2 from the germline V gene are LNHNV and YYDKDF (reference sequence). The chain's CDR3 is CATSREGQSPTEAFF. DNA for the CDR3: TGTGCCACCAGCAGAGAGGGACAGAGCCCCACTGAAGCTTTCTTT.

V usage is TRBV18 and J usage is TRBJ2-3, with 10 bases that match TRBD1. Germline values: CDR1 KGHSH, CDR2 LQKENI. Unmatched junction bases numbered 8, after V lost 3 bases and J lost 5 bases. The CDR3 is 16 amino acids. CDR3 sequence reads: CASSPGRTGGRDTQYF. In DNA, the CDR3 is TGTGCCAGCTCACCGGGGAGGACAGGGGGAAGAGATACGCAGTATTTT.

V and J are TRBV7-8 and TRBJ2-1, with D maybe TRBD2 (6 bases). The germline V gene encodes CDR1 SGHVS and CDR2 FQNEAQ. CDR3 length equals 15 residues. V was trimmed by 2 bases and J by 0 bases, leaving 8 bases between them. In nucleotides, the CDR3 is TGTGCCAGCAGCTTATCCGGGAGCTCCTACAATGAGCAGTTCTTC. It translates to CASSLSGSSYNEQFF.

This clone was observed a few times. V is TRBV19 and J is TRBJ2-7, with 8 bases matching TRBD2. The CDR3 runs 16 residues. Germline V gene data show CDR1 as LNHDA and CDR2 as SQIVND (reference sequence). Trimming at V came to 3 bases and at J to 2 bases, leaving 9 bases not matched to a gene. The CDR3 bases are TGTGCCAGTAGTATTTATACTAGCGGTTCTCCCTACGAGCAGTACTTC. This translates into CASSIYTSGSPYEQYF.

The rearrangement uses TRBV6-2 or TRBV6-3 and TRBJ2-7, with D maybe TRBD1 (6 bases). With 5 bases removed from V and 5 bases from J, the gap between germline ends came to 16 bases. The CDR3 extends over 14 amino acids. Germline CDR1 MNHEY, CDR2 SVGEGT. The CDR3 DNA reads TGTGCCAGCAGTGACCACAGGGTTAGCAACGAGCAGTACTTC. Translating it yields CASSDHRVSNEQYF.

This clone was counted between two and nine times. Germline and junction disagree at one end, which may indicate a read error. V is TRBV15 and J is TRBJ2-7; D is unclear. The CDR3 consists of 13 residues. The V gene's germline CDR1 is LNHNV and CDR2 YYDKDF (reference sequence). The CDR3 coding sequence is TGTGCCACCAGAACGGACGGCTCCCACGAGCAGTACTTC. Its translation is CATRTDGSHEQYF.